Detailed here is one TCR beta chain. Its antigen is currently unknown. Sequencing followed a ViraFEST assay step that expanded antigen-specific CD4+ T cells with viral peptide pools. Upon completion of about ten days in culture, CD4+ T cells were isolated. None of the vaccinated had previously contracted SARS-CoV-2, and their nucleocapsid antibodies tested negative. Supplemented with roughly 9.6 IU/ml IL-2 and roughly 9.2 ug/ml peptides, two million PBMC per well were kept in culture. The data belong to a study of vaccination effects on CD4 cells after COVID-19. Clones were sequenced by immunoSEQ multiplex PCR, and TCRdb holds only the in-frame ones, with some missing. This table holds tens of thousands of clones, roughly 79% found once. This clonotype was sampled from a human donor who received a COVID-19 vaccine. Sequenced material: CD4+ T cells from PBMCs cultured with HCoV-229E spike peptides, taken before COVID-19 vaccination.

This chain's CDR3 is CASSWLDRGFSYGYTF. CDR3 sequence (DNA): TGTGCCAGCAGCTGGTTAGACAGGGGGTTCTCCTATGGCTACACCTTC. The chain carries TRBV5-8 and TRBJ1-2, with TRBD1 matching 9 bases. Germline V CDR1 and CDR2: SGHTS, YDEGEE. CDR3 length: 16 amino acids. Trimming removed 3 bases from V and 4 bases from J; junction bases left unmatched: 10.